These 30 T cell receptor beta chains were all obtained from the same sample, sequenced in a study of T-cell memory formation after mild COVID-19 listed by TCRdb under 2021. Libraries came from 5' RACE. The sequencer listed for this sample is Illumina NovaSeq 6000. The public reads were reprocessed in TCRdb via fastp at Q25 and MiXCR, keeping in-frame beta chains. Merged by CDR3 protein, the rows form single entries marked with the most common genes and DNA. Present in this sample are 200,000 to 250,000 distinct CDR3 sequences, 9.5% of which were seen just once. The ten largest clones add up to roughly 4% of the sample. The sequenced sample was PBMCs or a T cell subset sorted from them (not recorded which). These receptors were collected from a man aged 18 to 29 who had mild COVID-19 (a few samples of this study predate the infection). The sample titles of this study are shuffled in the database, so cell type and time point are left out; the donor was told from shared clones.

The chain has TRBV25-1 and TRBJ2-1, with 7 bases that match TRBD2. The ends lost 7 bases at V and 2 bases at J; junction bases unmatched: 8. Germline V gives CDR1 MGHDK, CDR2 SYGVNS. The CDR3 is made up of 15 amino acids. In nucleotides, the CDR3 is TGTGCCAGCACCATTCCGGGAGGTACCTACAATGAGCAGTTCTTC. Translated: CASTIPGGTYNEQFF.

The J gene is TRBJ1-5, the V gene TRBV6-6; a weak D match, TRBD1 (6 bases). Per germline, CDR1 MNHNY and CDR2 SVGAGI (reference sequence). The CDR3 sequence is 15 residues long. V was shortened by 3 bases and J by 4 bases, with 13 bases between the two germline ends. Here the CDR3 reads CASSYREGGNQPQHF. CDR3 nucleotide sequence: TGTGCCAGCAGTTATAGGGAGGGGGGTAATCAGCCCCAGCATTTT.

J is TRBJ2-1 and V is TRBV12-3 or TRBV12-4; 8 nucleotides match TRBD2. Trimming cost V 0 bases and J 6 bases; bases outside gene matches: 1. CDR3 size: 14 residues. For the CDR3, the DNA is TGTGCCAGCAGTTTAGCGGCGGGGGGCAATGAGCAGTTCTTC. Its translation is CASSLAAGGNEQFF.

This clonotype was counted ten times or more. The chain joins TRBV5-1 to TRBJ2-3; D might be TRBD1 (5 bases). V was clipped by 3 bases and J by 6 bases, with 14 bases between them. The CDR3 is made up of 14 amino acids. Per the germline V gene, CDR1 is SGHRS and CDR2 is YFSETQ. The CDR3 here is CASSSDSPPDTQYF. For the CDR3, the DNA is TGCGCCAGCAGCTCCGACAGCCCCCCGGATACGCAGTATTTT. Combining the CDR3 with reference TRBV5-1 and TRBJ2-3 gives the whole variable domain KAGVTQTPRYLIKTRGQQVTLSCSPISGHRSVSWYQQTPGQGLQFLFEYFSETQRNKGNFPGRFSGRQFSNSRSEMNVSTLELGDSALYLCASSSDSPPDTQYFGPGTRLTVL.

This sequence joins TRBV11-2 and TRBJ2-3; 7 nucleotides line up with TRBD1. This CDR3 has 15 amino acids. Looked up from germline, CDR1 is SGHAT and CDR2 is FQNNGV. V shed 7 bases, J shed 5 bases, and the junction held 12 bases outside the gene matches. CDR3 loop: CASNEDRRTQDTQYF. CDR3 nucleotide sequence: TGTGCCAGCAACGAGGACAGGCGAACTCAAGATACGCAGTATTTT.

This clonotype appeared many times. Here the CDR3 reads CASGTDQPQHF. Here the CDR3 DNA reads TGTGCCAGCGGGACGGATCAGCCCCAGCATTTT. The J gene is TRBJ1-5, the V gene TRBV28; TRBD1 is a possible D gene (5 bases). The CDR3 is made up of 11 amino acids. Germline V gene data show CDR1 as MDHEN and CDR2 as SYDVKM. V lost 8 bases, J lost 5 bases, and 7 bases lay in between.

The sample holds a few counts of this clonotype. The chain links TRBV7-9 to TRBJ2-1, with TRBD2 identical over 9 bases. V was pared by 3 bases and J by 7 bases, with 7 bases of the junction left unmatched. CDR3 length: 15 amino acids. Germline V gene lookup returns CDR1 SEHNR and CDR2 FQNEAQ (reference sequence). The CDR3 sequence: CASSFVSGGHNEQFF. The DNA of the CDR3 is TGTGCCAGCAGCTTTGTTAGCGGGGGTCATAATGAGCAGTTCTTC.

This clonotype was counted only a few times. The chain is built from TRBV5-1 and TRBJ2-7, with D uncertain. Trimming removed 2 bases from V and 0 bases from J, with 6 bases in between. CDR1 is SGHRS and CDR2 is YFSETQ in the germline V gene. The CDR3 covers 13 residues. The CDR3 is CASSFDNSYEQYF. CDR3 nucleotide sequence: TGCGCCAGCAGCTTCGACAACTCCTACGAGCAGTACTTC. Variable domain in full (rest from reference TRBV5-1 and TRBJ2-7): KAGVTQTPRYLIKTRGQQVTLSCSPISGHRSVSWYQQTPGQGLQFLFEYFSETQRNKGNFPGRFSGRQFSNSRSEMNVSTLELGDSALYLCASSFDNSYEQYFGPGTRLTVT.

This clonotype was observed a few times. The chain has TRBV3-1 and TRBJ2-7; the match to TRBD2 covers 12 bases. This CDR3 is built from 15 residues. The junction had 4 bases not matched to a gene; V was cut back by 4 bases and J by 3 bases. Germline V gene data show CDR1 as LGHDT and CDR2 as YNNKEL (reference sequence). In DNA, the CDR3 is TGTGCCAGCAGCCGAGCGGGACTAGCGGGCTACGAGCAGTACTTC. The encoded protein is CASSRAGLAGYEQYF.

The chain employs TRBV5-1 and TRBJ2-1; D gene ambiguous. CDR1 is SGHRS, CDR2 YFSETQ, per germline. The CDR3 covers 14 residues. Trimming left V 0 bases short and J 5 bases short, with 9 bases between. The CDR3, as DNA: TGCGCCAGCAGCTTGGATGACACTAACAATGAGCAGTTCTTC. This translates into CASSLDDTNNEQFF.

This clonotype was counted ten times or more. The CDR3, as DNA: TGCGCCAGCAGCCAACGGGCAGTTTCCCCAGAAAGCACAGATACGCAGTATTTT. It encodes CASSQRAVSPESTDTQYF. The chain has TRBV4-3 and TRBJ2-3; D remains unclear. The ends were cut back, 2 bases at V and 0 bases at J, with 18 bases in the middle. Germline CDR1 is LGHNA and CDR2 is YSLEER. CDR3 length: 18 amino acids.

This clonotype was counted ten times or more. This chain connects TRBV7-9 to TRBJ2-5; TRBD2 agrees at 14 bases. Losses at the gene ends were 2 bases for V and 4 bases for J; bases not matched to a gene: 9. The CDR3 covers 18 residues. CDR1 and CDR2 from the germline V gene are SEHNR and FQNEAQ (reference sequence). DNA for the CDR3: TGTGCCAGCAGCTTATCTCGGACTAGCGGGGGGTATCGAGAGACCCAGTACTTC. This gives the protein CASSLSRTSGGYRETQYF.

The CDR3 nucleotides read TGTGCTCACAAACAGGGCTGGTCCTACGAGCAGTACTTC. It encodes CAHKQGWSYEQYF. The chain combines TRBV2 with TRBJ2-7, with a weak D call TRBD1 (6 bases). CDR1 SNHLY and CDR2 FYNNEI come from the germline V gene. The CDR3 has 13 amino acids.

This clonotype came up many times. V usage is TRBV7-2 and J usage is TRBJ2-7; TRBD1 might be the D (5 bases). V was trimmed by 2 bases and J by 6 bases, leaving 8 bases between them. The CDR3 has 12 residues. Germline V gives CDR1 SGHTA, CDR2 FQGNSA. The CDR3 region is CASSLMGLEQYF. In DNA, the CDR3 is TGTGCCAGCAGCTTAATGGGGCTCGAGCAGTACTTC.

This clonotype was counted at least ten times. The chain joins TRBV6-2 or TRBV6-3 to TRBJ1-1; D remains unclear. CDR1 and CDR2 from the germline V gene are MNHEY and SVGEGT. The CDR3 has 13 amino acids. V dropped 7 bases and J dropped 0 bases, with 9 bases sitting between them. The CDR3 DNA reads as TGTGCCAGCACGCGCCCGGTGAACACTGAAGCTTTCTTT. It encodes CASTRPVNTEAFF.

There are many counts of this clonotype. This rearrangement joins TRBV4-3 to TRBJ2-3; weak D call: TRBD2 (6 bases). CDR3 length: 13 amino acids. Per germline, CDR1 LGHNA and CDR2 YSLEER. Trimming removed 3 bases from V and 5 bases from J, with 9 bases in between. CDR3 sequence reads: CASSHVGRDTQYF. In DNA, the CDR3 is TGCGCCAGCAGCCATGTCGGGAGAGATACGCAGTATTTT.

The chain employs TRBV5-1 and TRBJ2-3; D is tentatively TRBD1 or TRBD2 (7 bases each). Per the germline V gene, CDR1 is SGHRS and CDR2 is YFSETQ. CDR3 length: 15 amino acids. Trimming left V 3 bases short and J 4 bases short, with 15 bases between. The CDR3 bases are TGCGCCAGCAGCTGGGGGGGCAGGGGGTCAGATACGCAGTATTTT. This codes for CASSWGGRGSDTQYF.

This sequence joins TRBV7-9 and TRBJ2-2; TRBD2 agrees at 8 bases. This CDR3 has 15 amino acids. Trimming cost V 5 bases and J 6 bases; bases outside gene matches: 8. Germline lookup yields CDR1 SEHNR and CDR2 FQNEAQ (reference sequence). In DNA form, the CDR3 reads TGTGCCAGCAGCACCGGGGGGGCCGGCGCCGGGGAGCTGTTTTTT. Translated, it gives CASSTGGAGAGELFF.

This CDR3 reads CASSSGFSAEQYF. CDR3 DNA sequence: TGTGCCAGCTCATCCGGCTTCAGCGCCGAGCAGTACTTC. V usage is TRBV18 and J usage is TRBJ2-7; D remains unclear. Germline lookup yields CDR1 KGHSH and CDR2 LQKENI. There are 13 residues in the CDR3. With 5 bases removed from V and 6 bases from J, the gap between germline ends came to 14 bases.

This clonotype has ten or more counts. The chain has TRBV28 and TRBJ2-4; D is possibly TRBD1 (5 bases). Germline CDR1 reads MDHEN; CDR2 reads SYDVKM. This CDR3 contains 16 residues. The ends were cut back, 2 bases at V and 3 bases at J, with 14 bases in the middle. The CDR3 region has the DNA TGTGCCAGCAGTTTAAAATCAGGGATCGGCAAAAACATTCAGTACTTC. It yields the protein CASSLKSGIGKNIQYF.

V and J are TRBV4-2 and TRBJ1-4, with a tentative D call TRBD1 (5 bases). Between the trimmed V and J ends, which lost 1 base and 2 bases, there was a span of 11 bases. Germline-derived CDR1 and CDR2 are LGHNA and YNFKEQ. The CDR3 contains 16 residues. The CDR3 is CASSQARRGTNEKLFF. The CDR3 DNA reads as TGTGCCAGCAGCCAAGCAAGGAGGGGTACTAATGAAAAACTGTTTTTT.

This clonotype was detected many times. The CDR3: CASSSPGRARGEAFF. The DNA of the CDR3 is TGCGCCAGCAGCTCCCCGGGCAGGGCCCGAGGTGAAGCTTTCTTT. The chain combines TRBV5-1 with TRBJ1-1; possible D gene TRBD1, 5 bases. CDR3 length: 15 residues. Trimming removed 3 bases from V and 7 bases from J, with 19 bases in between. From germline, CDR1 is SGHRS and CDR2 YFSETQ.

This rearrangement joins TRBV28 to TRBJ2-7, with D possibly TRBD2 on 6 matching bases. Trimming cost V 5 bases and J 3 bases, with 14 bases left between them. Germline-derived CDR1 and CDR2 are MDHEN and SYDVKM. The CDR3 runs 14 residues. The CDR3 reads CASSLFGGNYEQYV. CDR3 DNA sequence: TGTGCCAGCAGTCTCTTCGGGGGTAACTACGAGCAGTACGTC.

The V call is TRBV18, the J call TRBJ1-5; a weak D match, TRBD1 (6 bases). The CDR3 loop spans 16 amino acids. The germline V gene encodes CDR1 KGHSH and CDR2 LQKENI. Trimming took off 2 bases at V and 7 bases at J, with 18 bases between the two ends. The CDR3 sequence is CASSPASTVQGQPQHF. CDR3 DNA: TGTGCCAGCTCACCAGCTAGTACGGTACAGGGCCAGCCCCAGCATTTT.

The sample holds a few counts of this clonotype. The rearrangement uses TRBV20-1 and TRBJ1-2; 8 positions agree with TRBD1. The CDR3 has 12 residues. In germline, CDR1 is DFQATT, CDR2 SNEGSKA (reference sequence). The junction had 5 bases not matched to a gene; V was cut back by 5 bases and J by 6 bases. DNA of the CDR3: TGCAGTGCTTCGGACAGGGTGAATGGCTACACCTTC. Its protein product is CSASDRVNGYTF.

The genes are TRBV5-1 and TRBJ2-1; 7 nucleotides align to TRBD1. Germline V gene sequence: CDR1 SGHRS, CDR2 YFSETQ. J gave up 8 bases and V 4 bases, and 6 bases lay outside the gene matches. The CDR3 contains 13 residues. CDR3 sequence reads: CASSRDRVDEQFF. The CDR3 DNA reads TGCGCCAGCAGCCGCGACAGGGTGGATGAGCAGTTCTTC.

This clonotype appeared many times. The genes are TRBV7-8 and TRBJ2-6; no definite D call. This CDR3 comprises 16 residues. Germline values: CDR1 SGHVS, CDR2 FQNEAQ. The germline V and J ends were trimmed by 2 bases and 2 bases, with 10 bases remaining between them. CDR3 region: CASSLLVSAGANVLTF. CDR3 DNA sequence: TGTGCCAGCAGCTTATTGGTGTCGGCTGGGGCCAACGTCCTGACTTTC.

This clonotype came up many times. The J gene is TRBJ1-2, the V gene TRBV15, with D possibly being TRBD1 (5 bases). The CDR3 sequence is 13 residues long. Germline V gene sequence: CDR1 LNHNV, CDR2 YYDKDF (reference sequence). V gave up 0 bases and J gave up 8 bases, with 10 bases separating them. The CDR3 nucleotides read TGTGCCACCAGCAGAGATGGGGGGGGAGGCTACACCTTC. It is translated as CATSRDGGGGYTF.

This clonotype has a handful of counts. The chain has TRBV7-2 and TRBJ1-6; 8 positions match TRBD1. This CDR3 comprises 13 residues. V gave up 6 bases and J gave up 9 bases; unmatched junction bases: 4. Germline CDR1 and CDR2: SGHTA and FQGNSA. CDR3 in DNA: TGTGCCAGCAGACCTACAGGGGGTTCACCCCTCCACTTT. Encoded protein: CASRPTGGSPLHF.

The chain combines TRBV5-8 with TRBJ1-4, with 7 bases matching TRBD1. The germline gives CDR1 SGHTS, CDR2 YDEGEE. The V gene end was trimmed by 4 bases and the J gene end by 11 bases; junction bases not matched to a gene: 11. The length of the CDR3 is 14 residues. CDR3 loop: CASSLGTVHGKLFF. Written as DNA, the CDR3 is TGTGCCAGCAGCCTAGGGACAGTTCATGGGAAACTGTTTTTT.